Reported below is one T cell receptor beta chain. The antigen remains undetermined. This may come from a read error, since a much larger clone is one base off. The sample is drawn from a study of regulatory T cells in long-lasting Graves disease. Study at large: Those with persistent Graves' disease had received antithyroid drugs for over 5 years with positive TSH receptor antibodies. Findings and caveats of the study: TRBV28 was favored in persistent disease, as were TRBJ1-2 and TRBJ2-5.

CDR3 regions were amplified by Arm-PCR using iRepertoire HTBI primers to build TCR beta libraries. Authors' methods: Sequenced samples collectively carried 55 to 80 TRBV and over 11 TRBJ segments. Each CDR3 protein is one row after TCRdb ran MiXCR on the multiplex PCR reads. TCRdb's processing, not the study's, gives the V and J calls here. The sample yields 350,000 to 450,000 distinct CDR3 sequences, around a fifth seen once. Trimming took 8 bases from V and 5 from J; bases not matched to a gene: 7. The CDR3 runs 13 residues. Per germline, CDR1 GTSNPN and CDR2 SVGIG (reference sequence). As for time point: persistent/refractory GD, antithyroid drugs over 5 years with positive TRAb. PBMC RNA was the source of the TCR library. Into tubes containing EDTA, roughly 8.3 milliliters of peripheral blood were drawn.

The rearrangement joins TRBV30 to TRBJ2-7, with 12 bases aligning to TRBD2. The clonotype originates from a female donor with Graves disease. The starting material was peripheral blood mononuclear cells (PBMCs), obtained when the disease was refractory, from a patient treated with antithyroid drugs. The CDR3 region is CARWTSGTDEQYF. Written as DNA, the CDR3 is TGTGCCCGGTGGACTAGCGGGACCGACGAGCAGTACTTC.